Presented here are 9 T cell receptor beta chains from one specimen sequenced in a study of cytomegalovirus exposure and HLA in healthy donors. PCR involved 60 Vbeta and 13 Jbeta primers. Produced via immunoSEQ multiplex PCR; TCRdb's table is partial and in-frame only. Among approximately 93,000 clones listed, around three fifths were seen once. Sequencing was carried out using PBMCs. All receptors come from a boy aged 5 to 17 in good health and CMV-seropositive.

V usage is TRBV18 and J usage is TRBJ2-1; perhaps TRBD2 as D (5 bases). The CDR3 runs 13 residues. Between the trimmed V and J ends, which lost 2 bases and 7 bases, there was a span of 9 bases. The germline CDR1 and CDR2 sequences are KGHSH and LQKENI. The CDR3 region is CASSPEGLNEQFF. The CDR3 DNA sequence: TGTGCCAGCTCACCAGAGGGTTTGAATGAGCAGTTCTTC.

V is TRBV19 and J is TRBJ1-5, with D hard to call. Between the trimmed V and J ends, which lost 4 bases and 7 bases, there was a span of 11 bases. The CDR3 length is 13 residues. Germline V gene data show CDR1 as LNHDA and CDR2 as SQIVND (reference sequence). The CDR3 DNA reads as TGTGCCAGTAGTAAATCCGTTGAGCAGCCCCAGCATTTT. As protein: CASSKSVEQPQHF.

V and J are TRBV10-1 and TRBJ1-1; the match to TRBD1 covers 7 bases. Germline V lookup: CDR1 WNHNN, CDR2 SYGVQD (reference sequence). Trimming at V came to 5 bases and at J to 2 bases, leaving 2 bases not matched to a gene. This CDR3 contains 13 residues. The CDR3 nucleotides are TGCGCCAGCAGTAAGGGGGCAAACACTGAAGCTTTCTTT. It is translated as CASSKGANTEAFF.

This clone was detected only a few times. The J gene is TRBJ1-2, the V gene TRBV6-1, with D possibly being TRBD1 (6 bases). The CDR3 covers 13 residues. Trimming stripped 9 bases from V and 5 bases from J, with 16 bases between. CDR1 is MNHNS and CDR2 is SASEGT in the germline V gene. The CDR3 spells CASKVRGAYGYTF. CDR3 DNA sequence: TGTGCCAGTAAAGTCAGGGGCGCTTATGGCTACACCTTC.

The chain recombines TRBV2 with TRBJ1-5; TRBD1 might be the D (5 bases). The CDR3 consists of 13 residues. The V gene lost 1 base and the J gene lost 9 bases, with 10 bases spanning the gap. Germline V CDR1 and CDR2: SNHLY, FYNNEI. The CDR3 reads CASSEGPGGPQHF. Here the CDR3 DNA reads TGTGCCAGCAGTGAAGGTCCCGGGGGGCCCCAGCATTTT.

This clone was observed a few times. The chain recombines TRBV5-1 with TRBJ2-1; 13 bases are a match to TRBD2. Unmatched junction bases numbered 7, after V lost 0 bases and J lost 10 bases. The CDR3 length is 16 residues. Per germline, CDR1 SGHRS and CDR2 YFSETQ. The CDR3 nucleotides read TGCGCCAGCAGCTTGGGAGGACTAGCGGGAGTAGGAGAGCAGTTCTTC. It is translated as CASSLGGLAGVGEQFF.

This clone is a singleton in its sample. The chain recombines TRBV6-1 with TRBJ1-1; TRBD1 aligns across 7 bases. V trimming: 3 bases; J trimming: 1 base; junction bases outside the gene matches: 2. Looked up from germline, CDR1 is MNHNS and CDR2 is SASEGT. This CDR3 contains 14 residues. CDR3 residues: CASSDGTANTEAFF. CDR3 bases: TGTGCCAGCAGTGATGGGACAGCGAACACTGAAGCTTTCTTT.

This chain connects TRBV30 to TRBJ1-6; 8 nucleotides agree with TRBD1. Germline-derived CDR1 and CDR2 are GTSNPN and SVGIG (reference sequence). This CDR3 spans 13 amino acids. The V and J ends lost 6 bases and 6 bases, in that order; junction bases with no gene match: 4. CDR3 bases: TGTGCCTGCGGGACAGGCACTAATTCACCCCTCCACTTT. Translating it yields CACGTGTNSPLHF.

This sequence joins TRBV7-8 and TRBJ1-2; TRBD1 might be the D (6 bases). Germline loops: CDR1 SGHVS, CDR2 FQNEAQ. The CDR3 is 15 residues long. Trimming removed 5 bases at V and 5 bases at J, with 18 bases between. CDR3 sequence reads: CASSPGIGQPYGYTF. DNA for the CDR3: TGTGCCAGCAGCCCTGGTATAGGACAGCCTTATGGCTACACCTTC.